This entry is about one T cell receptor (beta chain). No antigen is known for it. Cells that had been cultured for 10 days were the source of isolated CD4+ T cells. The cohort was immunized with two doses of either the BNT162b2 or mRNA-1273 vaccine. Cultures received IL-2 medium that replaced half the medium on days 3 and 7. V shed 1 base and J shed 0 bases, with 13 bases lying between them. This CDR3 spans 16 amino acids. Germline loops: CDR1 MDHEN, CDR2 SYDVKM. Some clones are missing from TCRdb's copy, which holds only in-frame ones; the method was immunoSEQ multiplex PCR. There are 25,000 to 35,000 clones in the sample; about 74% occur only once, and 14% to 15% lies in the top ten. This record belongs to a study of vaccination effects on CD4 cells after COVID-19. Findings and caveats of the study: Among infection- and vaccine-induced clones, marked clonal contraction occurred late after vaccination. Only a single clone (1 of 255 vaccine-induced clones in healthy vaccinees) cross-reacted with common cold coronaviruses.

The material sequenced was CD4+ T cells from PBMCs cultured without peptide, taken after COVID-19 vaccination. The sequence was collected from a human donor who received a COVID-19 vaccine. The chain has TRBV28 and TRBJ2-7; no definite D call. The CDR3 sequence is CASSLSPTRSSYEQYF. The DNA for the CDR3 is TGTGCCAGCAGTTTATCCCCCACACGGAGCTCCTACGAGCAGTACTTC.